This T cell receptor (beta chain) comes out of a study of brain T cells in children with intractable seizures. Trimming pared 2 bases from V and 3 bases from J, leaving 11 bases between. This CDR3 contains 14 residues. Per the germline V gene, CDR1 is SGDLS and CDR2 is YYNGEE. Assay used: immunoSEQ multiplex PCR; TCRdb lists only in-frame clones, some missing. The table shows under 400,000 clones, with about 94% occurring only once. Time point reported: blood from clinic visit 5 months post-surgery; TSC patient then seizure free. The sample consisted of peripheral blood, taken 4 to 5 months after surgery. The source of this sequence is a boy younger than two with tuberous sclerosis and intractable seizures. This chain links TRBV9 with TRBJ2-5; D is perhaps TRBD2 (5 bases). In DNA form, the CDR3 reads TGTGCCAGCAGCGTCCAAGTCGGGAAAGAGACCCAGTACTTC. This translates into CASSVQVGKETQYF.